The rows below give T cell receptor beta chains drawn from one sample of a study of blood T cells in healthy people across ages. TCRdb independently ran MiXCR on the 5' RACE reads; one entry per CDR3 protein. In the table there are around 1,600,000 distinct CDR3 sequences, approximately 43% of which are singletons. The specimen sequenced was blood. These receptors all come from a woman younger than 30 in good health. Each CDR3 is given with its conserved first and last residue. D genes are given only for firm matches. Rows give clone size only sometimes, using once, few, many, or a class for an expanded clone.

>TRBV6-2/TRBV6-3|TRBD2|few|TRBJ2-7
CASSPGLAVPYEQYF
TGTGCCAGCAGTCCCGGACTAGCGGTCCCCTACGAGCAGTACTTC
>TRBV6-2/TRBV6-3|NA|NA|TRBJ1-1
CASRPAQGLNTEAFF
TGTGCCAGCAGGCCCGCCCAGGGTCTGAACACTGAAGCTTTCTTT
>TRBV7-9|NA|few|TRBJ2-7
CASSLGGASLSYEQYF
TGTGCCAGCAGCTTAGGGGGGGCGTCCCTCTCCTACGAGCAGTACTTC
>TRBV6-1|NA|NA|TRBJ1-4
CASSVRWGRATNEKLFF
TGTGCCAGCAGTGTACGGTGGGGACGAGCAACTAATGAAAAACTGTTTTTT
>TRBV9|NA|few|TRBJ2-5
CASSVGFYNEQYF
TGTGCCAGCAGCGTAGGGTTCTACAATGAGCAGTACTTC
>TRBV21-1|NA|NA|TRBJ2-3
CASSAWRQPTSTDTQYF
TGTGCCAGCAGCGCCTGGAGACAACCTACTAGCACAGATACGCAGTATTTT
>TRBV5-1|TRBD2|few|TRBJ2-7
CASSFSGRSSYEQYF
TGCGCCAGCAGCTTTAGCGGGAGATCGTCCTACGAGCAGTACTTC
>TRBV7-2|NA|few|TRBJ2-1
CASSPIRGRSHNEQFF
TGTGCCAGCAGCCCGATTAGGGGGAGATCTCACAATGAGCAGTTCTTC
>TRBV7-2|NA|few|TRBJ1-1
CASSLGGRATEAFF
TGTGCCAGCAGCTTAGGGGGGAGGGCCACTGAAGCTTTCTTT
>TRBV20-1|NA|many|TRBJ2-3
CSARENGAGTDTQYF
TGCAGTGCTAGAGAAAACGGGGCAGGCACAGATACGCAGTATTTT
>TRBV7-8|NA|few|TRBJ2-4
CASSPPERASWFGKNIQYF
TGTGCCAGCAGCCCCCCGGAGCGGGCCAGTTGGTTTGGCAAAAACATTCAGTACTTC
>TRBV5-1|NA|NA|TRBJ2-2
CASSYTSLTAGELFF
TGCGCCAGCAGCTATACTAGCCTCACTGCCGGGGAGCTGTTTTTT
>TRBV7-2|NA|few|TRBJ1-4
CASSLARGGYEKLFF
TGTGCCAGCAGCTTAGCGCGGGGAGGGTATGAAAAACTGTTTTTT
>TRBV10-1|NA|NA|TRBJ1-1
CASSVQKNTEAFF
TGCGCCAGCAGTGTACAGAAGAACACTGAAGCTTTCTTT
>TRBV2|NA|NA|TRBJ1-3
CASSTDRARGNTIYF
TGTGCCAGCAGTACGGACCGGGCGAGGGGAAACACCATATATTTT
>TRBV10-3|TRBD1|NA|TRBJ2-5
CAIRGQKETQYF
TGTGCCATCAGGGGACAGAAAGAGACCCAGTACTTC
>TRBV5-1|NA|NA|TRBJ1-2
CASSLGGVTYGYTF
TGCGCCAGCAGCTTGGGCGGGGTAACCTATGGCTACACCTTC